The clone carrying this TCR beta chain was seen only once. The sample belongs to a study of shared clonotypes between healthy human individuals. Profiled with immunoSEQ multiplex PCR; TCRdb holds only in-frame clones, not every one. This table has 2 million to 2.5 million clones, more than 90% appearing once. CDR1 is LNHDA, CDR2 SQIVND, per germline (reference sequence). V was clipped by 0 bases and J by 4 bases, with 6 bases between them. This CDR3 contains 13 residues. The material sequenced was naive CD4+ T cells sorted from blood. Regarding subset: CD45RA+ positively selected. This sequence joins TRBV19 and TRBJ1-1; tentative D call: TRBD1 (5 bases). This clonotype was obtained from a man aged 18 to 29 in good health. The CDR3 sequence: CASSIEGTTEAFF. CDR3 sequence (DNA): TGTGCCAGTAGTATAGAGGGGACCACTGAAGCTTTCTTT.